The 24 T cell receptor beta chains below all came from one sample that was sequenced in a study of T cells after yellow fever vaccination. In TCRdb, the 5' RACE reads were re-called with MiXCR into one record per CDR3 protein. The data show under 15,000 distinct CDR3 sequences, about 5% seen once. This material consisted of PBMCs, either bulk or a sorted T-cell subset (CD4+, CD8+, memory, or dextramer-sorted; not recorded which), taken on the day of the yellow fever booster vaccination. These receptors were obtained from a man aged 30-40 years who received the YFV17D yellow fever vaccine.

This clonotype occurred many times. The rearrangement links TRBV15 to TRBJ1-2; the D gene is possibly TRBD1 (6 bases). Trimming took off 3 bases at V and 4 bases at J, with 12 bases between the two ends. Germline values: CDR1 LNHNV, CDR2 YYDKDF (reference sequence). The CDR3 loop spans 14 amino acids. The CDR3 DNA sequence: TGTGCCACCAGCAGCCTAAGGACAGCCTATGGCTACACCTTC. Amino acids: CATSSLRTAYGYTF.

By share, this clonotype ranks as medium-sized. The chain has TRBV18 and TRBJ2-1; D is unclear. Germline CDR1 is KGHSH and CDR2 is LQKENI. There are 15 residues in the CDR3. V lost 1 base to trimming and J lost 5 bases, with 12 bases between them. CDR3 sequence reads: CASSPQRLLNNEQFF. CDR3 nucleotide sequence: TGTGCCAGCTCACCACAGCGACTTTTGAACAATGAGCAGTTCTTC.

This clonotype is medium-sized by share. This rearrangement joins TRBV28 to TRBJ2-1; the match to TRBD2 covers 9 bases. The germline CDR1 and CDR2 sequences are MDHEN and SYDVKM. With V trimmed by 9 bases and J by 7 bases, 7 bases remained unmatched. The length of the CDR3 is 13 residues. This CDR3 reads CASYSGRRNEQFF. CDR3 in DNA: TGTGCCAGTTATAGCGGGAGACGGAATGAGCAGTTCTTC.

V is TRBV7-2 and J is TRBJ2-7; D is uncertain. Between the trimmed V and J ends, which lost 4 bases and 4 bases, there was a span of 5 bases. The germline CDR1 and CDR2 sequences are SGHTA and FQGNSA. This CDR3 spans 11 amino acids. The CDR3 DNA reads TGTGCCAGCAGCTCCAAATACGAGCAGTACTTC. It codes for CASSSKYEQYF.

This clonotype was seen many times. The genes are TRBV20-1 and TRBJ2-2; D unclear. Per germline, CDR1 DFQATT and CDR2 SNEGSKA (reference sequence). V lost 6 bases to trimming and J lost 0 bases, with 8 bases between them. CDR3 size: 13 residues. DNA for the CDR3: TGCAGTGCCACGTCTACGAACACCGGGGAGCTGTTTTTT. It specifies CSATSTNTGELFF.

Sample share makes this clonotype medium-sized. V and J are TRBV14 and TRBJ2-5, with 7 bases lining up with TRBD2. Trimming at V came to 0 bases and at J to 2 bases, leaving 9 bases not matched to a gene. The CDR3 totals 17 residues. Germline V gene sequence: CDR1 SGHDN, CDR2 FVKESK. The CDR3 loop is CASSQERLAVFQETQYF. The CDR3 nucleotides are TGTGCCAGCAGCCAAGAAAGGCTAGCGGTTTTTCAAGAGACCCAGTACTTC.

This clonotype has ten or more counts. This rearrangement joins TRBV29-1 to TRBJ1-1, with 10 bases fitting TRBD1. The CDR3 runs to 13 residues. Germline V gene data show CDR1 as SQVTM and CDR2 as ANQGSEA. V lost 6 bases to trimming and J lost 5 bases; unmatched junction nucleotides: 6. The CDR3 here is CSVDRTGGTEAFF. CDR3 nucleotide sequence: TGCAGCGTGGATAGGACAGGGGGGACTGAAGCTTTCTTT.

This clonotype came up many times. V usage is TRBV14 and J usage is TRBJ2-7, with D possibly being TRBD1 or TRBD2 (5 bases each). Trimming took 3 bases from V and 5 from J, leaving 17 bases between them. Germline V gene data show CDR1 as SGHDN and CDR2 as FVKESK. The CDR3 sequence is 15 residues long. CDR3 nucleotides: TGTGCCAGCAGCCATGGATACGAGGGGTTGGACGAGCAGTACTTC. Amino acids: CASSHGYEGLDEQYF.

This clonotype was seen repeatedly, ten times or more. This chain links TRBV5-1 with TRBJ1-2; tentatively, D is TRBD1 (5 bases). Trimming cost V 4 bases and J 5 bases, with 15 bases left between them. Germline CDR1 is SGHRS and CDR2 is YFSETQ. CDR3 size: 14 residues. CDR3 bases: TGCGCCAGCAGCCCCCAGGACGGACAATATGGCTACACCTTC. Protein: CASSPQDGQYGYTF.

At least ten counts were recorded for this clonotype. The V and J genes are TRBV12-3 or TRBV12-4 and TRBJ2-2, with a possible D match to TRBD2 (6 bases). The V end lost 10 bases, the J end lost 1 base, and 13 bases lay between the germline ends. This CDR3 comprises 14 residues. The CDR3 region is CATQKRVNTGELFF. The CDR3 bases are TGTGCCACTCAAAAGCGGGTGAACACCGGGGAGCTGTTTTTT.

This clonotype was picked up many times. This chain connects TRBV20-1 to TRBJ1-5; no definite D call. Germline V gives CDR1 DFQATT, CDR2 SNEGSKA (reference sequence). V was trimmed by 1 base and J by 3 bases, leaving 13 bases between them. The CDR3 has 15 residues. In nucleotides, the CDR3 is TGCAGTGCTAGAGGCGGTGTGGCAGACAATCAGCCCCAGCATTTT. Translation gives CSARGGVADNQPQHF.

There are many counts of this clonotype. The J gene is TRBJ2-2, the V gene TRBV6-2 or TRBV6-3, with TRBD2 matching over 7 bases. The J segment lost 1 base and the V segment lost 7 bases, leaving 6 bases of the junction unmatched. The length of the CDR3 is 15 residues. The V gene's germline CDR1 is MNHEY and CDR2 SVGEGT. DNA for the CDR3: TGTGCCAGCAACTTAGCGGGCCAGAACACCGGGGAGCTGTTTTTT. Encoded protein: CASNLAGQNTGELFF.

This clonotype is labeled as medium-sized (0.01 to 0.1%). The rearrangement links TRBV5-1 to TRBJ1-4; TRBD1 agrees at 9 bases. The V gene end was trimmed by 4 bases and the J gene end by 4 bases; junction bases not matched to a gene: 5. CDR1 is SGHRS and CDR2 is YFSETQ in the germline V gene. The CDR3 runs 15 residues. DNA for the CDR3: TGCGCCAGCAGCGGGGACAGGGCCGGTAATGAAAAACTGTTTTTT. Translated: CASSGDRAGNEKLFF.

The rearrangement joins TRBV7-2 to TRBJ2-1; 12 bases are a match to TRBD2. V was pared by 5 bases and J by 8 bases, with 7 bases of the junction left unmatched. Germline V gives CDR1 SGHTA, CDR2 FQGNSA. The CDR3 has 15 amino acids. The CDR3 DNA is TGTGCCAGCAGCCTGGGACTAGCGGGCCTCTATGAGCAGTTCTTC. Protein product: CASSLGLAGLYEQFF.

This clonotype was picked up many times. The rearrangement uses TRBV6-1 and TRBJ2-1; 8 positions match TRBD2. The junction had 14 bases not matched to a gene; V was cut back by 4 bases and J by 6 bases. Germline V gene sequence: CDR1 MNHNS, CDR2 SASEGT. CDR3 size: 17 residues. CDR3 loop: CASSGGSGIQNPNEQFF. In nucleotides, the CDR3 is TGTGCCAGCAGTGGGGGTAGCGGGATCCAAAACCCCAATGAGCAGTTCTTC.

This clonotype was picked up many times. The gene calls are TRBV12-3 or TRBV12-4 and TRBJ2-7; 7 nucleotides line up with TRBD1. This CDR3 is 12 amino acids long. Trimming at V came to 6 bases and at J to 5 bases, leaving 4 bases not matched to a gene. DNA of the CDR3: TGTGCCAGCAGAACGACAGGGCACGAGCAGTACTTC. Translation gives CASRTTGHEQYF.

This clonotype was seen ten or more times. The junction and the germline gene differ at one end; a read error may be behind it. The J gene is TRBJ1-3, the V gene TRBV20-1, with D hard to call. The CDR3 totals 14 residues. Germline CDR1 is DFQATT and CDR2 is SNEGSKA (reference sequence). The CDR3 region is CSASLPSSGDTIYF. CDR3 sequence (DNA): TGCAGTGCTAGTCTCCCGAGCTCTGGAGACACCATATATTTT.

This clonotype appeared many times. This chain joins TRBV10-2 and TRBJ2-7; 11 bases match TRBD1. The CDR3 is 13 residues long. The germline gives CDR1 WSHSY, CDR2 SAAADI. Trimming took 11 bases from V and 6 from J; bases not matched to a gene: 9. CDR3 in DNA: TGCGCCGCCAGTGGACAGGGGGCATCCGAGCAGTACTTC. Its translation is CAASGQGASEQYF.

This clonotype was counted at least ten times. The rearrangement links TRBV7-3 to TRBJ2-2; D not certain. This CDR3 has 14 amino acids. With 2 bases removed from V and 5 bases from J, the gap between germline ends came to 9 bases. The germline CDR1 and CDR2 sequences are SGHTA and FQGTGA. The CDR3 is CASSLGVRTGELFF. For the CDR3, the DNA is TGTGCCAGCAGCTTAGGGGTTCGGACCGGGGAGCTGTTTTTT.

This clonotype is medium-sized. The J gene is TRBJ2-7, the V gene TRBV18, with 7 bases aligning to TRBD2. The germline V gene encodes CDR1 KGHSH and CDR2 LQKENI. V trimming: 4 bases; J trimming: 5 bases; junction bases outside the gene matches: 8. There are 14 residues in the CDR3. CDR3 coding DNA: TGTGCCAGCTCACTTCTGGGAGGGCGCGACGAGCAGTACTTC. Translating it yields CASSLLGGRDEQYF.

This clonotype was counted many times. This CDR3 reads CASSYSGGNYGYTF. The DNA of the CDR3 is TGTGCCAGCAGTTACTCGGGGGGAAACTATGGCTACACCTTC. This chain uses TRBV6-5 with TRBJ1-2; D may be TRBD1 (5 bases). This CDR3 is 14 amino acids long. Germline loops: CDR1 MNHEY, CDR2 SVGAGI. V dropped 0 bases and J dropped 2 bases, with 7 bases sitting between them.

This chain uses TRBV19 with TRBJ2-1; weak D call: TRBD2 (6 bases). The germline V gene encodes CDR1 LNHDA and CDR2 SQIVND (reference sequence). Trimming stripped 5 bases from V and 10 bases from J, with 15 bases between. CDR3 size: 13 residues. CDR3 residues: CASSEGRRGEQFF. CDR3 nucleotide sequence: TGTGCCAGTAGTGAAGGACGCCGGGGGGAGCAGTTCTTC.

By proportion, this clonotype is medium-sized. The chain couples TRBV5-4 to TRBJ2-1, with a tentative D call TRBD1 (6 bases). V gave up 4 bases and J gave up 8 bases, with 13 bases separating them. CDR1 and CDR2 from the germline V gene are SGHNT and YYREEE (reference sequence). The length of the CDR3 is 13 residues. DNA of the CDR3: TGTGCCAGCAGCCCAGGGGCGTGGGATGAGCAGTTCTTC. This translates into CASSPGAWDEQFF.

V gene TRBV10-2 combines with J gene TRBJ2-2, with 12 bases lining up with TRBD2. The CDR3 covers 16 residues. From germline, CDR1 is WSHSY and CDR2 SAAADI. V dropped 6 bases and J dropped 4; count of bases not matched to a gene: 6. The CDR3 DNA follows: TGCGCCAGCAGCTACTCGACTAGCGGGAGCACCGGGGAGCTGTTTTTT. Amino acids: CASSYSTSGSTGELFF.